A single sample is the source of the 10 T cell receptor beta chains below, sequenced in a study of somatic mutations in cytotoxic T cells in rheumatoid arthritis (TCRdb year 2017). Receptor libraries were prepared by the immunoSEQ multiplex PCR assay. Entries here come from immuneACCESS through TCRdb and include only in-frame sequences with V and J called. Some clones fail to appear in such tables; in the studies checked, an unresolved V gene covers under half of the shortfall, and the cause of the remainder is unknown. The sample yields over 20,000 clones; about four fifths were counted once. In total, the top ten clones hold about 5% of the sample. Sample: CD8+ T cells sorted from blood. The receptor source for this set is a man between 45 and 60 years old in good health.

The chain is built from TRBV7-2 and TRBJ2-4; TRBD1 matches 9 bases. Germline V gene data show CDR1 as SGHTA and CDR2 as FQGNSA. The CDR3 loop spans 16 amino acids. V lost 5 bases to trimming and J lost 0 bases; unmatched junction nucleotides: 5. The CDR3, as DNA: TGTGCCAGCAGCCCCTGGACAGGGGCAGCCAAAAACATTCAGTACTTC. It encodes CASSPWTGAAKNIQYF. The variable domain in full, with the rest retrieved from reference TRBV7-2 and TRBJ2-4, is GAGVSQSPSNKVTEKGKDVELRCDPISGHTALYWYRQSLGQGLEFLIYFQGNSAPDKSGLPSDRFSAERTGGSVSTLTIQRTQQEDSAVYLCASSPWTGAAKNIQYFGAGTRLSVL.

The chain has TRBV19 and TRBJ2-2; 10 bases align to TRBD2. The CDR3 is 17 residues long. Germline V gene sequence: CDR1 LNHDA, CDR2 SQIVND (reference sequence). V lost 3 bases to trimming and J lost 2 bases; unmatched junction nucleotides: 6. CDR3 amino acids: CASSMRSSGRNTGELFF. The CDR3 region has the DNA TGTGCCAGTAGTATGCGATCTAGCGGGAGAAACACCGGGGAGCTGTTTTTT.

This chain uses TRBV5-6 with TRBJ2-1; tentative D call: TRBD2 (6 bases). There are 16 residues in the CDR3. V lost 0 bases and J 0 bases, leaving 10 bases between the germline ends. Per germline, CDR1 SGHDT and CDR2 YYEEEE. The CDR3 coding sequence is TGTGCCAGCAGCTTGGGGCTCGGGAGCTCCTACAATGAGCAGTTCTTC. It encodes CASSLGLGSSYNEQFF.

The CDR3 spells CASSFNRASESSGYTF. CDR3 nucleotide sequence: TGCGCCAGCAGCTTTAACCGGGCTTCCGAGTCGTCTGGCTACACCTTC. J is TRBJ1-2 and V is TRBV5-1, with D unclear. The CDR3 consists of 16 residues. V was clipped by 2 bases and J by 7 bases, with 21 bases between them. From germline, CDR1 is SGHRS and CDR2 YFSETQ.

The rearrangement uses TRBV5-4 and TRBJ2-7; TRBD2 is a possible D gene (6 bases). The germline gives CDR1 SGHNT, CDR2 YYREEE (reference sequence). The CDR3 runs 13 residues. The germline V and J ends were trimmed by 5 bases and 2 bases, with 11 bases remaining between them. The CDR3 loop is CASSGGTTYEQYF. In DNA form, the CDR3 reads TGTGCCAGCAGTGGCGGGACCACCTACGAGCAGTACTTC.

The chain employs TRBV7-8 and TRBJ1-1; D is perhaps TRBD1 (6 bases). Trimming shortened V by 2 bases and J by 2 bases, and 15 bases separated the two germline ends. CDR1 and CDR2 (germline): SGHVS, FQNEAQ. The CDR3 length is 16 residues. The CDR3 region has the DNA TGTGCCAGCAGCTTAAGGCGGGGGCAGGCAAACACTGAAGCTTTCTTT. Its translation: CASSLRRGQANTEAFF.

V gene TRBV6-1 combines with J gene TRBJ1-5; D uncertain. The CDR3 is 17 amino acids. V lost 0 bases and J lost 0, with 12 bases in between. Germline V CDR1 and CDR2: MNHNS, SASEGT. This CDR3 is CASSEAAGTDSNQPQHF. CDR3 in DNA: TGTGCCAGCAGTGAAGCGGCAGGAACCGATAGCAATCAGCCCCAGCATTTT.

V usage is TRBV5-6 and J usage is TRBJ1-1; D call uncertain. V was clipped by 0 bases and J by 4 bases, with 16 bases between them. The CDR3 contains 16 residues. Germline CDR1 and CDR2: SGHDT and YYEEEE. This CDR3 is CASSLAWAGSSTEAFF. As DNA, the CDR3 is TGTGCCAGCAGCTTGGCATGGGCGGGTTCCTCCACTGAAGCTTTCTTT.

CDR3 in DNA: TGTGCCAGCAGCCAAGATTACCGGAAGGGAAGGGGCAATCAGCCCCAGCATTTT. It encodes CASSQDYRKGRGNQPQHF. V and J are TRBV4-2 and TRBJ1-5; D gene unclear. This CDR3 is 18 amino acids long. Trimming removed 0 bases from V and 2 bases from J, with 17 bases in between. Germline CDR1 and CDR2: LGHNA and YNFKEQ.

The V call is TRBV30, the J call TRBJ2-1; possibly TRBD2 for D (5 bases). V was shortened by 5 bases and J by 8 bases, with 16 bases between the two germline ends. Per germline, CDR1 GTSNPN and CDR2 SVGIG (reference sequence). The CDR3 is 13 residues long. As DNA, the CDR3 is TGTGCCTGGGATTTTGAGGGATCGCATGAGCAGTTCTTC. Encoded protein: CAWDFEGSHEQFF.